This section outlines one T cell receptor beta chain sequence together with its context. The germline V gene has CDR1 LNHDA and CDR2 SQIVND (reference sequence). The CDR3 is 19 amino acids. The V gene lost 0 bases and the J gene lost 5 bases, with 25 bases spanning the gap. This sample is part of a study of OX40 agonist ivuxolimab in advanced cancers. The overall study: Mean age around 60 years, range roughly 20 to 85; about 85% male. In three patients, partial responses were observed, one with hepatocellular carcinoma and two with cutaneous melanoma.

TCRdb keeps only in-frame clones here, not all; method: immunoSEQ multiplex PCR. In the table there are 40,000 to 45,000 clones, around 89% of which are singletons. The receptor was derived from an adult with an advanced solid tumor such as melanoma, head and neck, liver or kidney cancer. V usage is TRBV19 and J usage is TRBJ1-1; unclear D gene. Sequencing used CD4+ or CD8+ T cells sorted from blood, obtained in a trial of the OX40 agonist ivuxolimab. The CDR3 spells CASSIDDQLRRVFRTEAFF. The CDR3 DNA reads TGTGCCAGTAGTATAGATGACCAGCTTCGGAGGGTGTTTCGGACTGAAGCTTTCTTT.